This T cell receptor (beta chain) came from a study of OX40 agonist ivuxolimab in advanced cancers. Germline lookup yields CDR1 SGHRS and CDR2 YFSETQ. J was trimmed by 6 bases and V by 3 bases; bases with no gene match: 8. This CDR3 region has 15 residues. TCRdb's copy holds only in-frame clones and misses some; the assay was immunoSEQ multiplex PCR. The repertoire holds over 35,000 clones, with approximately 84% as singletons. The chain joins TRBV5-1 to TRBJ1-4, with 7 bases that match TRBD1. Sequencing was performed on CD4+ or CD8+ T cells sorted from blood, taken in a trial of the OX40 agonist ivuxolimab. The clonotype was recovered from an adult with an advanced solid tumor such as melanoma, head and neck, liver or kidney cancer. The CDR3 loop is CASSSQGISYEKLFF. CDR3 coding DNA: TGCGCCAGCAGCTCACAGGGGATTAGCTATGAAAAACTGTTTTTT.